The clone carrying this TCR beta chain has at least ten counts. The library was built from roughly 400 ng RNA with molecular barcoded adaptors for alpha/delta and beta/gamma chains. A single record per CDR3 protein comes from TCRdb applying MiXCR to the reads. The sample yields over 90,000 distinct CDR3 sequences, about 22% seen once. This specimen comes from a study of read filtering for tumor transcriptome and immune sequencing. Sequenced: a population of CD138-negative cells sorted from bone marrow. The TCR was taken from a donor at least 40 years old with multiple myeloma.

The DNA of the CDR3 is TGTGCCAGCAGCCGAATAGGGACCGTAGCCTCCTACAATGAGCAGTTCTTC. It codes for CASSRIGTVASYNEQFF. The V gene is TRBV7-3, the J gene TRBJ2-1; D may match TRBD1 or TRBD2 (5 bases each). Germline CDR1 SGHTA, CDR2 FQGTGA. This CDR3 is built from 17 residues. V dropped 5 bases and J dropped 0 bases, with 17 bases sitting between them.